This T cell receptor (beta chain) derives from a study of radiotherapy plus CTLA-4 blockade in lung cancer. Study-level results: Once radiotherapy plus ipilimumab had been given, TCR clones derived from tumor expanded in blood.

Sequenced by immunoSEQ multiplex PCR; TCRdb stores in-frame clones only, minus some. The sample carries approximately 45,000 clones, roughly 65% recorded once. People whose metastatic non-small-cell lung cancer was chemo-refractory got focal radiation along with CTLA-4 blockade by ipilimumab. A note on this clone: Antigen specificity is unknown.

The clonotype comes from a human donor with non-small cell lung cancer who had a partial response to radiotherapy plus ipilimumab. This sample comprised peripheral blood, obtained from a patient treated with radiotherapy plus ipilimumab.

The CDR3 is CASSYSTKNTEAFF. CDR3 nucleotide sequence: TGTGCCAGCAGTTACTCAACAAAGAACACTGAAGCTTTCTTT. The rearrangement uses TRBV6-5 and TRBJ1-1, with no clear D. This CDR3 is built from 14 residues. CDR1 and CDR2 (germline): MNHEY, SVGAGI. V was trimmed by 0 bases and J by 1 base, leaving 6 bases between them.